Following are 28 T cell receptor beta chains from one sample sequenced in a study of T-cell memory formation after mild COVID-19. From the 5' RACE reads, TCRdb called clonotypes with MiXCR, one entry per CDR3 protein. The sample has approximately 500,000 distinct CDR3 sequences, around a quarter seen once. The sample taken for sequencing was PBMCs or a T cell subset sorted from them (not recorded which). Receptors were obtained from an adult woman who had mild COVID-19 (a few samples of this study predate the infection). Cell type and time point are not known.

This chain connects TRBV5-5 to TRBJ2-2; possible D gene TRBD1, 6 bases. V was trimmed by 4 bases and J by 4 bases, leaving 17 bases between them. This CDR3 comprises 16 residues. The germline gives CDR1 SGHKS, CDR2 YYEKEE (reference sequence). In nucleotides, the CDR3 is TGTGCCAGCAGCCAGGGACATGGGGCGCGCACCGGGGAGCTGTTTTTT. This encodes CASSQGHGARTGELFF.

V is TRBV6-2 or TRBV6-3 and J is TRBJ2-7, with 10 nucleotides matching TRBD1. The CDR3 runs 15 residues. Trimming took 2 bases from V and 3 from J; bases not matched to a gene: 4. Per germline, CDR1 MNHEY and CDR2 SVGEGT. The CDR3 nucleotides read TGTGCCAGCAGTTACCGGGGGACAGGGGACTACGAGCAGTACTTC. Translation: CASSYRGTGDYEQYF.

The chain combines TRBV6-6 with TRBJ2-3; D is perhaps TRBD1 (6 bases). The V end lost 2 bases, the J end lost 2 bases, and 8 bases lay between the germline ends. CDR3 length equals 14 residues. CDR1 is MNHNY and CDR2 is SVGAGI in the germline V gene (reference sequence). CDR3 amino acids: CASSYGQITDTQYF. DNA for the CDR3: TGTGCCAGCAGTTACGGACAGATCACAGATACGCAGTATTTT.

The genes are TRBV7-2 and TRBJ2-5, with TRBD2 matching 10 bases. Trimming cost V 4 bases and J 7 bases; bases outside gene matches: 12. CDR1 and CDR2 (germline): SGHTA, FQGNSA. The CDR3 covers 16 residues. The DNA of the CDR3 is TGTGCCAGCAGCTCCCGGCCGGGACTAGCGATTGGGACCCAGTACTTC. Its translation: CASSSRPGLAIGTQYF.

This clonotype was recorded a few times. V and J are TRBV5-1 and TRBJ2-1; 7 bases match TRBD1. The CDR3 has 11 residues. The V segment lost 7 bases and the J segment 10 bases; nucleotides outside the gene matches: 5. CDR1 is SGHRS, CDR2 YFSETQ, per germline. The CDR3 loop is CASAGTDEQFF. DNA for the CDR3: TGCGCCAGCGCCGGGACAGACGAGCAGTTCTTC.

This clonotype was counted a few times. The chain couples TRBV3-1 to TRBJ2-1, with TRBD1 as a possible D gene (5 bases). V dropped 4 bases and J dropped 10 bases, with 11 bases sitting between them. Germline V CDR1 and CDR2: LGHDT, YNNKEL (reference sequence). This CDR3 is built from 12 residues. The CDR3 DNA follows: TGTGCCAGCAGCCCAGGGTCCACAGAGCAGTTCTTC. Translating gives CASSPGSTEQFF.

There are a few counts of this clonotype. The chain combines TRBV5-6 with TRBJ1-5; D is unclear. The germline CDR1 and CDR2 sequences are SGHDT and YYEEEE. Trimming cost V 4 bases and J 0 bases, with 14 bases left between them. CDR3 length: 16 amino acids. Here the CDR3 DNA reads TGTGCCAGCAGCGCGATCGGTGACTATAGCAATCAGCCCCAGCATTTT. Amino acid sequence: CASSAIGDYSNQPQHF.

This rearrangement joins TRBV7-8 to TRBJ2-1; D gene ambiguous. The CDR3 length is 11 residues. Germline assignment: CDR1 SGHVS and CDR2 FQNEAQ. V lost 3 bases to trimming and J lost 7 bases, with 4 bases between them. CDR3 coding DNA: TGTGCCAGCAGCTTGATGAATGAGCAGTTCTTC. Protein: CASSLMNEQFF.

The V gene is TRBV5-1, the J gene TRBJ2-3; D uncertain. Deletions cut 4 bases from V and 2 bases from J, with 8 bases between. CDR3 length equals 13 residues. CDR1 and CDR2 from the germline V gene are SGHRS and YFSETQ. In DNA form, the CDR3 reads TGCGCCAGCAGCGGGATCCTCACAGATACGCAGTATTTT. It is translated as CASSGILTDTQYF. The full variable domain, rest sourced from reference TRBV5-1 and TRBJ2-3, is KAGVTQTPRYLIKTRGQQVTLSCSPISGHRSVSWYQQTPGQGLQFLFEYFSETQRNKGNFPGRFSGRQFSNSRSEMNVSTLELGDSALYLCASSGILTDTQYFGPGTRLTVL.

This clonotype occurred many times. In DNA, the CDR3 is TGTGCCAGCAGCTTAGGCGCAGGGGATAGCTACGAGCAGTACTTC. It specifies CASSLGAGDSYEQYF. The chain carries TRBV7-6 and TRBJ2-7; D may be TRBD1 (6 bases). Germline V gene lookup returns CDR1 SGHVS and CDR2 FNYEAQ. V lost 1 base and J lost 3, with 13 bases in between. This CDR3 spans 15 amino acids.

This clonotype was counted only a few times. The chain uses TRBV12-3 or TRBV12-4 and TRBJ1-6; D is unresolved. V was shortened by 6 bases and J by 7 bases, with 13 bases between the two germline ends. The CDR3 consists of 14 residues. This CDR3 reads CASREDPGNSPLHF. In nucleotides, the CDR3 is TGTGCCAGCAGAGAGGATCCGGGGAATTCACCCCTCCACTTT.

This clonotype was recorded a few times. CDR3 protein: CASSDHRAGEPNTEAFF. CDR3 coding DNA: TGTGCCAGCAGCGACCACAGGGCGGGGGAGCCGAACACTGAAGCTTTCTTT. The V call is TRBV9, the J call TRBJ1-1, with a tentative D call TRBD1 (6 bases). Germline V gene lookup returns CDR1 SGDLS and CDR2 YYNGEE. The CDR3 consists of 17 residues. V lost 3 bases, J lost 1 base, and 19 bases lay in between.

The CDR3 is CASSYGTEIGNTIYF. CDR3 sequence (DNA): TGTGCCAGTAGTTATGGGACAGAGATTGGAAACACCATATATTTT. V is TRBV19 and J is TRBJ1-3; 7 bases map to TRBD1. J was trimmed by 3 bases and V by 5 bases; bases with no gene match: 7. The CDR3 covers 15 residues. The germline CDR1 and CDR2 sequences are LNHDA and SQIVND (reference sequence).

The chain carries TRBV29-1 and TRBJ2-2, with unresolved D. With 4 bases removed from V and 0 bases from J, the gap between germline ends came to 9 bases. The CDR3 has 14 residues. From germline, CDR1 is SQVTM and CDR2 ANQGSEA. For the CDR3, the DNA is TGCAGCGTTGTAGGCAGTTCGAACACCGGGGAGCTGTTTTTT. It codes for CSVVGSSNTGELFF.

This CDR3 is CASSPPSVDTQYF. In DNA, the CDR3 is TGTGCCAGCAGTCCGCCGTCGGTTGATACGCAGTATTTT. The rearrangement uses TRBV12-3 or TRBV12-4 and TRBJ2-3; no clear D gene. The V gene lost 5 bases and the J gene lost 6 bases, with 12 bases spanning the gap. This CDR3 spans 13 amino acids.

The chain has TRBV13 and TRBJ2-2; 7 bases fit TRBD1. Germline V lookup: CDR1 PRHDT, CDR2 FYEKMQ (reference sequence). The length of the CDR3 is 13 residues. Germline trimming cut 5 bases from V and 5 bases from J; bases unmatched to any gene: 2. CDR3: CASSGDRTGELFF. CDR3 nucleotide sequence: TGTGCCAGCAGCGGGGACAGAACCGGGGAGCTGTTTTTT.

The chain has TRBV18 and TRBJ2-7, with 7 nucleotides matching TRBD1. The V segment lost 2 bases and the J segment 2 bases; nucleotides outside the gene matches: 9. The CDR3 extends over 16 amino acids. The germline V gene encodes CDR1 KGHSH and CDR2 LQKENI. This CDR3 reads CASSPSYRTGTYEQYF. The CDR3 nucleotides are TGTGCCAGCTCACCATCCTATCGGACAGGAACCTACGAGCAGTACTTC.

This clonotype appeared a few times. This rearrangement joins TRBV4-1 to TRBJ2-3, with a weak D call TRBD2 (6 bases). This CDR3 spans 16 amino acids. V dropped 0 bases and J dropped 5 bases, with 15 bases sitting between them. In germline, CDR1 is MGHRA, CDR2 YSYEKL. The CDR3: CASSQEDGGVLDTQYF. The CDR3 DNA reads as TGCGCCAGCAGCCAAGAAGACGGGGGAGTGCTAGATACGCAGTATTTT.

This clonotype has just a few counts. CDR3 loop: CASIKTGGVSYEQYF. For the CDR3, the DNA is TGTGCCAGCATTAAGACAGGGGGCGTCTCCTACGAGCAGTACTTC. This sequence joins TRBV6-2 or TRBV6-3 and TRBJ2-7, with 10 positions matching TRBD1. CDR3 length: 15 amino acids. Trimming cost V 7 bases and J 0 bases; bases outside gene matches: 6. In germline, CDR1 is MNHEY, CDR2 SVGEGT.

V gene TRBV20-1 combines with J gene TRBJ1-1, with TRBD1 matching 7 bases. This CDR3 contains 14 residues. CDR1 DFQATT and CDR2 SNEGSKA come from the germline V gene (reference sequence). V shed 6 bases, J shed 5 bases, and the junction held 12 bases outside the gene matches. In DNA form, the CDR3 reads TGCAGTGCCAACGACAGGGCCAAAGGGACTGAAGCTTTCTTT. Amino acid sequence: CSANDRAKGTEAFF.

The chain has TRBV12-3 or TRBV12-4 and TRBJ2-1; D is unresolved. V gave up 3 bases and J gave up 6 bases, with 12 bases separating them. The CDR3 extends over 14 amino acids. The CDR3: CASSFWSRVNEQFF. The DNA of the CDR3 is TGTGCCAGCAGTTTCTGGAGTAGGGTCAATGAGCAGTTCTTC.

V is TRBV12-5 and J is TRBJ2-1; D is undetermined. Germline CDR1 LGHNT, CDR2 FRNRAP. V dropped 0 bases and J dropped 1 base, with 7 bases sitting between them. This CDR3 has 15 residues. Here the CDR3 reads CASGLVGYSYNEQFF. The CDR3, as DNA: TGTGCTAGTGGTTTGGTTGGTTATTCCTACAATGAGCAGTTCTTC.

This clonotype appeared a few times. V is TRBV15 and J is TRBJ2-5, with D perhaps TRBD1 (6 bases). The ends were cut back, 0 bases at V and 5 bases at J, with 16 bases in the middle. Germline V gene lookup returns CDR1 LNHNV and CDR2 YYDKDF (reference sequence). The CDR3 sequence is 16 residues long. The CDR3 protein is CATSREGSGAEETQYF. The DNA for the CDR3 is TGTGCCACCAGCAGAGAAGGATCAGGGGCGGAGGAGACCCAGTACTTC.

This clonotype was counted a few times. V and J are TRBV12-3 or TRBV12-4 and TRBJ1-2; D is uncertain. The CDR3 consists of 13 residues. The V gene lost 5 bases and the J gene lost 4 bases, with 11 bases spanning the gap. The CDR3 region has the DNA TGTGCCAGCAGTAAAGGATCTGTCTATGGCTACACCTTC. Encoded protein: CASSKGSVYGYTF.

This chain uses TRBV7-2 with TRBJ1-5, with D possibly being TRBD1 (5 bases). The CDR3 loop spans 14 amino acids. CDR1 SGHTA and CDR2 FQGNSA come from the germline V gene. Trimming removed 3 bases at V and 4 bases at J, with 10 bases between. The CDR3 sequence is CASSLGLANQPQHF. The CDR3 nucleotides read TGTGCCAGCAGCTTGGGACTGGCAAATCAGCCCCAGCATTTT.

This sequence joins TRBV5-1 and TRBJ2-7; TRBD1 or TRBD2 may be the D gene (6 bases each). Germline CDR1 and CDR2: SGHRS and YFSETQ. The CDR3 consists of 14 residues. Trimming removed 2 bases from V and 4 bases from J, with 13 bases in between. The CDR3 loop reads CASSLQGGMYEQYF. The CDR3 DNA sequence: TGCGCCAGCAGCTTACAAGGGGGGATGTACGAGCAGTACTTC.

The chain links TRBV7-8 to TRBJ2-5; a weak D match, TRBD1 (5 bases). Germline V CDR1 and CDR2: SGHVS, FQNEAQ. There are 14 residues in the CDR3. Trimming left V 5 bases short and J 5 bases short, with 15 bases between. CDR3 in amino acids: CASSPEGVRETQYF. CDR3 nucleotide sequence: TGTGCCAGCAGCCCCGAAGGGGTTAGGGAGACCCAGTACTTC.

The rearrangement joins TRBV24-1 to TRBJ2-1, with 7 bases aligning to TRBD1. Germline loops: CDR1 KGHDR, CDR2 SFDVKD. With V trimmed by 6 bases and J by 2 bases, 12 bases remained unmatched. The CDR3 sequence is 17 residues long. The CDR3 nucleotides read TGTGCCACCAGTCCCCCTCCCCGGGACAGCCCCTACAATGAGCAGTTCTTC. It specifies CATSPPPRDSPYNEQFF.